This TCR beta chain was observed in a study of blood T cell repertoires in COVID-19. Study context: The United States, Italy and Spain provided the acute and convalescent COVID-19 samples. Sources were T cells, B-cell-depleted T cells, or PBMCs; the material itself was cDNA or gDNA.

After removal of 4 bases from V and 2 bases from J, the junction contained 5 bases not matched to a gene. The CDR3 consists of 15 residues. The germline V gene encodes CDR1 SNHLY and CDR2 FYNNEI. In the authors' workflow: Amplification of reference gene primers was used by the study to estimate nucleated cell counts. Using immunoSEQ multiplex PCR, the repertoire was profiled, and TCRdb retains in-frame clones only, with some absent. That table furnishes V, J and clone size, whereas the DNA furnished D and trimming. The sample has fewer than 110,000 clones; about 80% are singletons. The specimen sequenced was peripheral blood. The TCR originated in a man aged 65 to 79 with acute or convalescent COVID-19. V is TRBV2 and J is TRBJ1-5, with 7 bases matching TRBD1. The CDR3 DNA is TGTGCCAGCAGTGGGAGCGGACAGGGCAATCAGCCCCAGCATTTT. Translated, it gives CASSGSGQGNQPQHF.